This T cell receptor beta chain was documented in a study of T cells after yellow fever vaccination (dated by TCRdb to about 2019). Some background on the complete study: Libraries from fractions with low cell numbers were prepared with the SMART-Seq v4 Ultra Low Input RNA kit. Two healthy male donors, one aged 18 to 30 and one aged 30 to 40 years, made up the cohort. To follow T-cell clones before and after both primary and booster YFV17D yellow fever vaccination, bulk TCR alpha and beta repertoires underwent longitudinal sequencing. Bulk PBMC replicates and cell subsets were isolated from blood drawn at multiple timepoints before and after both primary and secondary immunization. General conclusions and limits of the study: Compared with the primary T-cell response, the secondary T-cell response was faster but weaker, reaching its peak on day 5 rather than on day 15. Because only a couple of donors were included in the study, the extent to which the findings can be generalized is limited. A small fraction of clonotypes showed up in both the CD4 and CD8 compartments, probably as a result of convergent recombination. Most clones expanded after primary vaccination (almost 97% of CD4 and roughly 90% of CD8) were re-detected after the booster, suggesting that broad memory maintenance occurred. Computational filtering was needed because FACS-sorted repertoires could contain abundant contaminating clonotypes from the bulk population.

Synthesis of TCR cDNA relied on 5'RACE template switching, a step that introduced a universal primer site along with unique molecular identifiers. cDNA synthesis was primed from both the TCR alpha and TCR beta constant segments. Two PCR steps were used to amplify libraries, with sample barcodes and sequencing adapters being added in the second step. Sequencing of the libraries was done on either Illumina HiSeq 2500 (2x100 bp) or NovaSeq (2x150 bp). The original methods were these. Reads were demultiplexed and collapsed into UMI consensus sequences with MIGEC, and V(D)J alignment was performed with MiXCR. Clonotypes responding to the vaccine were identified with edgeR on replicate PBMC samples, with the criteria of FDR below 0.01 and a log2 fold change above 5 up to day 15. Each bulk clonotype received a CD4 or CD8 identity based on whether the sequenced CD4 or CD8 repertoire contained that clonotype at higher abundance. Using fastp at Q25 and MiXCR, TCRdb reprocessed the public reads and kept productive beta chains. Under each unique CDR3 protein, matching rows form one entry showing the most common genes and DNA. The authors' filters were not applied to this entry. The sample includes 250,000 to 350,000 distinct CDR3 sequences, with 6.8% observed a single time. Roughly a sixth of the sample rests with the top ten.

Concerning this clonotype itself: Its specific antigen is unknown. The input lacks base qualities; no much larger clone sits a single base away.

The treatment or condition label for this specimen denotes: live attenuated yellow fever vaccine strain. At each blood-draw timepoint, two biological replicates of bulk PBMCs were collected. A standard Ficoll-Paque protocol was used to isolate PBMCs from peripheral blood. RNA was extracted with TriZol from bulk PBMCs, CD4 and CD8 fractions, and dextramer-positive and dextramer-negative fractions. The CDR3 starts with the cysteine, ends with the phenylalanine, and has 16 residues. CDR3 DNA only is kept here, 48 bases in frame from base 1. The germline V gene specifies SGHRS as CDR1 and YFSETQ as CDR2. Clipping removes 6 bases from V and 0 bases from J, with 9 as the unmatched junction base count.

The specimen comprised PBMCs, sampled 45 days after the first yellow fever vaccination. The clonotype originates from a young man who received the YFV17D yellow fever vaccine. The chain joins TRBV5-1 to TRBJ2-5, and 9 junctional nucleotides match TRBD1. The CDR3 protein is CASNRGLTNHQETQYF. The nucleotides read TGCGCCAGCAACAGGGGGCTAACCAACCACCAAGAGACCCAGTACTTC. This CDR3, with the reference TRBV5-1 and TRBJ2-5 proteins standing in past its ends, gives the full variable domain KAGVTQTPRYLIKTRGQQVTLSCSPISGHRSVSWYQQTPGQGLQFLFEYFSETQRNKGNFPGRFSGRQFSNSRSEMNVSTLELGDSALYLCASNRGLTNHQETQYFGPGTRLLVL.